This paragraph covers one T cell receptor beta chain sequence. This clonotype was detected a few times. Its antigen is not yet known. Base quality data are lacking; no much larger clone is found one base away. The data are from a study of T-cell reconstitution after alpha-beta-depleted transplantation in children (dated by TCRdb to about 2016). With regard to the full study: T-cell immune reconstitution after TCRalphabeta/CD19-depleted allogeneic hematopoietic cell transplantation in children was quantitatively tracked in the study by means of TCR repertoire profiling. On the study overall, not on this receptor specifically: About two months after transplant, the apparently early recovery of alphabetaT-cell counts reportedly depended on just several hundred clones that had expanded rapidly and came from non-depleted graft cells. Over subsequent months, a decline in hyperexpanded clone frequencies was noted, and after one year, T-cell counts and TCRbeta diversity were mostly ascribed to newly produced T cells. In some patients, the high TCRbeta diversity seen at day 60 was put down to recipient T cells and intrathymic progenitors that had survived conditioning.

Spanning cysteine to phenylalanine, the CDR3 consists of 11 amino acids. Only CDR3 DNA remains: 33 bases, in frame from the first base. CDR1 is given as ENHRY and CDR2 as SYGVKD, both from the germline V gene. The V end loses 11 bases and the J end loses 1 base, and a stretch of 8 bases separates them. Library preparation was by PCR. Sequencing used an Illumina HiSeq 2500. To normalize quantification of the TCRbeta repertoire, the TCR libraries were built with molecular barcoding that relied on unique molecular identifiers. TCRdb applied fastp at Q25 and MiXCR to the public reads, then kept only in-frame beta chains. All rows with the same CDR3 protein become a single entry with the most common DNA and genes. The sample table lists 250,000 to 350,000 distinct CDR3 sequences, around 25% of them with a count of one. Roughly 9.7% of the sample lies in the top ten. This specimen's treatment or condition label, interpreted: allogeneic hematopoietic cell transplantation with graft depleted of TCRalphabeta T cells and CD19 B cells. TCRalphabeta/CD19-depleted allogeneic hematopoietic cell grafts were given to the transplant recipients, all of whom were children.

In this chain, TRBV10-3 is recombined with TRBJ2-5; the D gene cannot be resolved reliably. The specimen was PBMCs, mostly from graft donor cells, collected 180 days after TCRalphabeta/CD19-depleted stem cell transplant. The source is a male patient between 5 and 17 years old who had a stem cell transplant for acute lymphoblastic leukemia, so the T cells may come from the graft donor. The CDR3 region reads CAGWSQETQYF. The base sequence is TGTGCCGGGTGGTCCCAAGAGACCCAGTACTTC.